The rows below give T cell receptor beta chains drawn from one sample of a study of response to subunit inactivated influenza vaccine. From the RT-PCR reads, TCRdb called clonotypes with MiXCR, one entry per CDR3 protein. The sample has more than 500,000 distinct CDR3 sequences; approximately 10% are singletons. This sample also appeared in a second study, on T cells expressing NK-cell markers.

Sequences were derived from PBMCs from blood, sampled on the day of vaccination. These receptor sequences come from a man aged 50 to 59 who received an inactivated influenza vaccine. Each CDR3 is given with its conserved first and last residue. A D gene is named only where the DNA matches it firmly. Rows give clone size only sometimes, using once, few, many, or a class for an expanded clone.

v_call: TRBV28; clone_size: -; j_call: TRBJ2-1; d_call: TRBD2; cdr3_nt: TGTGCCAGCCGCCAAGCGGGAGGGAACAATGAGCAGTTCTTC; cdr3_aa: CASRQAGGNNEQFF
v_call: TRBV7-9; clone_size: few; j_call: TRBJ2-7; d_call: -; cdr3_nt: TGTGCCAGCAGCTTAGAAGGCGCCAAAATTGCGCCCGAGCAGTACTTC; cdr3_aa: CASSLEGAKIAPEQYF
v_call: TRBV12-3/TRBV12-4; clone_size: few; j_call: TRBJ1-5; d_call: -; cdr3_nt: TGTGCCAGCAGCCCCACTCCTAGCAATCAGCCCCAGCATTTT; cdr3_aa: CASSPTPSNQPQHF
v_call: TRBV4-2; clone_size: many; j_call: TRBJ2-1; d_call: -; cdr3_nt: TGTGCCAGCAGCCAAGAAGGCTCCATGAGCTCCTACAATGAGCAGTTCTTC; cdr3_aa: CASSQEGSMSSYNEQFF
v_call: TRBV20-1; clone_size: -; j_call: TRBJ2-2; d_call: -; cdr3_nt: TGCAGTGCTAGAGATCTTCTCCGGGGATCCACCGGGGAGCTGTTTTTT; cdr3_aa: CSARDLLRGSTGELFF
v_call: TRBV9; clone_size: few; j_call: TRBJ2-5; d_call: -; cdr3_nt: TGTGCCAGCAGCCACACTGGTTTGGGGCAAGAGACCCAGTACTTC; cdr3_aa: CASSHTGLGQETQYF
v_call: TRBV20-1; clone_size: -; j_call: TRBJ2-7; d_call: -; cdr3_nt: TGCAGTGCTAGTCCCTCGGGCAGGGGAGGTTACGAGCAGTACTTC; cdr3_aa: CSASPSGRGGYEQYF
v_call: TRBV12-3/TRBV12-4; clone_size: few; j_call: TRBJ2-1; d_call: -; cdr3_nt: TGTGCCAGCAGTCGACCCGGGACCGCTGGCTACAATGAGCAGTTCTTC; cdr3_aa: CASSRPGTAGYNEQFF
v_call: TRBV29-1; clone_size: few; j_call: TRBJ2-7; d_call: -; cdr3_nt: TGCAGCGTTGATCAGGGGAACGAGCAGTACTTC; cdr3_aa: CSVDQGNEQYF
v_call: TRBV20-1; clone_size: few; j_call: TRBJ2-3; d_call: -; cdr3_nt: TGCAGTGGGACTTTCGGCCGCAGCACAGATACGCAGTATTTT; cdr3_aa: CSGTFGRSTDTQYF